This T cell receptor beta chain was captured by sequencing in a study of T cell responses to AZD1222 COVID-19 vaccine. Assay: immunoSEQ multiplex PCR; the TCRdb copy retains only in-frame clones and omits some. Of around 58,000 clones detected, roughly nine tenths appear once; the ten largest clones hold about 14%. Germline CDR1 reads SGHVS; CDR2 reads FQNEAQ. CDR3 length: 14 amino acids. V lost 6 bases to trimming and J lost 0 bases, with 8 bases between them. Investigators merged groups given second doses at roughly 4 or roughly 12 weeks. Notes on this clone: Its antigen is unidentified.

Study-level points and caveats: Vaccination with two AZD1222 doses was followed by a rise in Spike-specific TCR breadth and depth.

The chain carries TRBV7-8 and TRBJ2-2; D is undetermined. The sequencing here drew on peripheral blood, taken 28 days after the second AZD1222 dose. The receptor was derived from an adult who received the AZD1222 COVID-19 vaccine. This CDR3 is CASSSLANTGELFF. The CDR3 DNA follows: TGTGCCAGCAGTTCCCTAGCGAACACCGGGGAGCTGTTTTTT.